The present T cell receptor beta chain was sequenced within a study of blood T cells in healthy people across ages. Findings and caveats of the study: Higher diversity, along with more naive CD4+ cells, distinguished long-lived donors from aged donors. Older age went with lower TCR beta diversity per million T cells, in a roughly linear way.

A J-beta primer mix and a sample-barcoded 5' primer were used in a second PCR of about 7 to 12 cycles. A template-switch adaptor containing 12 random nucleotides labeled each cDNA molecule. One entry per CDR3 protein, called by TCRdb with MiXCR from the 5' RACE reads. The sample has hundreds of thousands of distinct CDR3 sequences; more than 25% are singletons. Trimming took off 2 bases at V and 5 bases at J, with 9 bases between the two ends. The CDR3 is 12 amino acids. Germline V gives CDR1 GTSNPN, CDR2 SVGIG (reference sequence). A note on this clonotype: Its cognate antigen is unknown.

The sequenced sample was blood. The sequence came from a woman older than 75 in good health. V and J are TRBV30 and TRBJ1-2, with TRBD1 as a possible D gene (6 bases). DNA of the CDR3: TGTGCCTGGAGTAGGGACATATATGGCTACACCTTC. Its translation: CAWSRDIYGYTF.